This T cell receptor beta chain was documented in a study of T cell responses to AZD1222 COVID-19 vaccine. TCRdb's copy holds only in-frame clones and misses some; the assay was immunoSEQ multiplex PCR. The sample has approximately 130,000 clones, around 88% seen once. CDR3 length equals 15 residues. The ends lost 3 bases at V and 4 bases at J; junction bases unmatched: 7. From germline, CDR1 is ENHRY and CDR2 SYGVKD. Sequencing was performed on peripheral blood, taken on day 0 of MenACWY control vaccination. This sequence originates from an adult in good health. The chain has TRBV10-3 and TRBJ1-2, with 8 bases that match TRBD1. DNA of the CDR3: TGTGCCATCAGTGACGGACAGGGTCGTGGCTATGGCTACACCTTC. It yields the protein CAISDGQGRGYGYTF.